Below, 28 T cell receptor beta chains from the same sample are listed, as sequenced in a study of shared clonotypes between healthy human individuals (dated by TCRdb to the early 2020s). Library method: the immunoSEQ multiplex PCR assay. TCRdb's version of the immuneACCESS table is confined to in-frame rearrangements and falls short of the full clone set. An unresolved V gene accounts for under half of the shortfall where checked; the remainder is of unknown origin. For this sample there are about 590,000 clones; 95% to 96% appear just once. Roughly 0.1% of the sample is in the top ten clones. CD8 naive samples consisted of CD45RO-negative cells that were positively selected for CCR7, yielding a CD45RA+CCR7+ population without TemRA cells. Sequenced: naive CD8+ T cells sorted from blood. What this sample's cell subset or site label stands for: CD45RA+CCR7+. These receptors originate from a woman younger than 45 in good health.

The CDR3, as DNA: TGTGCCAGCAGCTTGTGGAATAGCAATCAGCCCCAGCATTTT. It translates to CASSLWNSNQPQHF. The chain employs TRBV5-6 and TRBJ1-5; D is uncertain. The CDR3 is 14 amino acids. Germline V gene lookup returns CDR1 SGHDT and CDR2 YYEEEE. V lost 1 base, J lost 0 bases, and 5 bases lay in between.

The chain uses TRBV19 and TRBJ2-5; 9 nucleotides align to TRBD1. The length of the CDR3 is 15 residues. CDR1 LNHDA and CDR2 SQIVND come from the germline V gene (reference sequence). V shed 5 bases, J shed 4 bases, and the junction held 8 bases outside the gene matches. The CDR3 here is CASSALQGAAETQYF. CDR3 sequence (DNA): TGTGCCAGTAGTGCACTACAGGGGGCCGCAGAGACCCAGTACTTC.

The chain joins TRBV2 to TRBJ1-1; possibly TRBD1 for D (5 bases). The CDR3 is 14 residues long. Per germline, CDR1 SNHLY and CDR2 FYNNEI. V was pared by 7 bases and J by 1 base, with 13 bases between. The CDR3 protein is CASTSIGENTEAFF. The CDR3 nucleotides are TGTGCCAGCACAAGTATAGGGGAGAACACTGAAGCTTTCTTT.

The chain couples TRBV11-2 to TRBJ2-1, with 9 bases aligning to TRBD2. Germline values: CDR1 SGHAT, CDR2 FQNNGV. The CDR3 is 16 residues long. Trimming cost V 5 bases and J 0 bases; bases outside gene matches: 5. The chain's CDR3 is CASSPSSGSSYNEQFF. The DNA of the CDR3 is TGTGCCAGCAGCCCGAGTAGCGGGAGCTCCTACAATGAGCAGTTCTTC.

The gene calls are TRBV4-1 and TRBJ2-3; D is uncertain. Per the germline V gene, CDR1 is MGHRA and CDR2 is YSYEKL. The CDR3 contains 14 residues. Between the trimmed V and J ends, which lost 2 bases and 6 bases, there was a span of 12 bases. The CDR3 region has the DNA TGCGCCAGCAGCCAACCCACCGACTTGGATACGCAGTATTTT. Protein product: CASSQPTDLDTQYF.

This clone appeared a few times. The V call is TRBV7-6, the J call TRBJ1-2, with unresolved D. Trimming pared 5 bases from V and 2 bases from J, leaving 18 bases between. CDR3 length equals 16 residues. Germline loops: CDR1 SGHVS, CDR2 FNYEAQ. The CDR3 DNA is TGTGCCAGCAGCCCCACATTGGGGAGAGAGAACTATGGCTACACCTTC. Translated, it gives CASSPTLGRENYGYTF.

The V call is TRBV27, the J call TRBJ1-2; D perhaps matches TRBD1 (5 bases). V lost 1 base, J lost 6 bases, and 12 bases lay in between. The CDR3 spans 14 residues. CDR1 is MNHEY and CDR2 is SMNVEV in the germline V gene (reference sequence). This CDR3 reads CASSLFAGSDGYTF. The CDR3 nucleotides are TGTGCCAGCAGTTTATTCGCAGGGTCGGATGGCTACACCTTC.

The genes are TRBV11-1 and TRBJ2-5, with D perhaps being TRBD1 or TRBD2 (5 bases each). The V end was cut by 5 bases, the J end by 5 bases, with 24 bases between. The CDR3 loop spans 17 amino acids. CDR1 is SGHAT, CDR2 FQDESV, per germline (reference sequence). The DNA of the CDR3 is TGTGCCAGCAGCCGGAATATACCGGGACCCCGTGGGGAGACCCAGTACTTC. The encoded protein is CASSRNIPGPRGETQYF.

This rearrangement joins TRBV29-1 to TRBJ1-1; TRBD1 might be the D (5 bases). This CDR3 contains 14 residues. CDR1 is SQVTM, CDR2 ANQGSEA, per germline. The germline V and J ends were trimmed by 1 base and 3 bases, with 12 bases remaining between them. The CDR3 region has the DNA TGCAGCGTTGAAGTACGGGGGGTGGACACTGAAGCTTTCTTT. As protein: CSVEVRGVDTEAFF.

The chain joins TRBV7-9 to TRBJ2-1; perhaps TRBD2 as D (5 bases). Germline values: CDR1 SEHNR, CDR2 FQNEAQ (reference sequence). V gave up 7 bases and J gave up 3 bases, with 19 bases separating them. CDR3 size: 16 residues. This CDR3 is CASIDIAIGLYNEQFF. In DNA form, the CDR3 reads TGTGCCAGCATCGACATAGCGATTGGGCTCTACAATGAGCAGTTCTTC.

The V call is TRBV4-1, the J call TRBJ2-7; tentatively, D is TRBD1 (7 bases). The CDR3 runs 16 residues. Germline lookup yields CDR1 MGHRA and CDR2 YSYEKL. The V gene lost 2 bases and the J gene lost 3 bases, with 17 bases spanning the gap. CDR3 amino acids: CASSQHQSGGGYEQYF. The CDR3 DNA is TGCGCCAGCAGCCAACACCAATCAGGGGGAGGCTACGAGCAGTACTTC.

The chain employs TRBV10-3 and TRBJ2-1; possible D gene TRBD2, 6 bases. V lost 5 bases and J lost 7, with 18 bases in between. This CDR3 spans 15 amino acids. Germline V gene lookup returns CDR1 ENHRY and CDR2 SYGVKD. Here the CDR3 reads CAISLGGGRSNEQFF. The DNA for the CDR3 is TGTGCCATCAGTCTGGGGGGAGGACGATCGAATGAGCAGTTCTTC.

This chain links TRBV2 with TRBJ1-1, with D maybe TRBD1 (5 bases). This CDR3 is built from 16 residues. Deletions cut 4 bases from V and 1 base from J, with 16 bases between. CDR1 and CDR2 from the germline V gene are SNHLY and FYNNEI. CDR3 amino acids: CASSAASGTQNTEAFF. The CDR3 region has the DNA TGTGCCAGCAGTGCAGCCTCCGGGACCCAGAACACTGAAGCTTTCTTT.

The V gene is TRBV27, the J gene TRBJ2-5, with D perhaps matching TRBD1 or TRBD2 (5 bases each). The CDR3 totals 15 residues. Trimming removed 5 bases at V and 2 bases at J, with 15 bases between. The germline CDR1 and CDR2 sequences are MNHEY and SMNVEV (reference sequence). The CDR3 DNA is TGTGCCAGCAGTCTCTTAGGGGACGGGCAAGAGACCCAGTACTTC. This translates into CASSLLGDGQETQYF.

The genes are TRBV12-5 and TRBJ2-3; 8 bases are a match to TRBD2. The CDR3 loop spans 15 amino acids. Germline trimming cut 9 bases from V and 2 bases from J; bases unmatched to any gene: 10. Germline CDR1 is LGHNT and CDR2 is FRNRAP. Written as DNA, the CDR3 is TGTGCTAGCGGCCGGGGGGGAGGCTACACAGATACGCAGTATTTT. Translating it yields CASGRGGGYTDTQYF.

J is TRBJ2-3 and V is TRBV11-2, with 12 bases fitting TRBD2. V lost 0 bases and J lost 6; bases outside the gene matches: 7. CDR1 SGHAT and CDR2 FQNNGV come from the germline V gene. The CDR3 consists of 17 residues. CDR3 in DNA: TGTGCCAGCAGCTTAGATCAGAGACTAGCGGGAGTGGATACGCAGTATTTT. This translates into CASSLDQRLAGVDTQYF.

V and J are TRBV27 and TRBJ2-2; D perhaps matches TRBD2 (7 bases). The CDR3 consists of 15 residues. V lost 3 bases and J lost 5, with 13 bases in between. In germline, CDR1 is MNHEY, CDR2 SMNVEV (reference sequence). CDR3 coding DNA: TGTGCCAGCAGTTTTGAACAGGGAGGGACCGGGGAGCTGTTTTTT. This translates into CASSFEQGGTGELFF.

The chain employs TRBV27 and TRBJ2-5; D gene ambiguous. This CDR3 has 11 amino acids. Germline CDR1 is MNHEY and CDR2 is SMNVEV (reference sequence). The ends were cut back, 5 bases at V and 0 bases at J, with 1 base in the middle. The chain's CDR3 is CASSDQETQYF. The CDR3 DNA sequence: TGTGCCAGCAGTGACCAAGAGACCCAGTACTTC.

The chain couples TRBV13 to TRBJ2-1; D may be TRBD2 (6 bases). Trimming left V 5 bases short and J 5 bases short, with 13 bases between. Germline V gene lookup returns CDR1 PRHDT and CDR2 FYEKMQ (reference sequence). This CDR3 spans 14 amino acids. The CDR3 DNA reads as TGTGCCAGCAGCCGGGGGATTGAGAACAATGAGCAGTTCTTC. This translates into CASSRGIENNEQFF.

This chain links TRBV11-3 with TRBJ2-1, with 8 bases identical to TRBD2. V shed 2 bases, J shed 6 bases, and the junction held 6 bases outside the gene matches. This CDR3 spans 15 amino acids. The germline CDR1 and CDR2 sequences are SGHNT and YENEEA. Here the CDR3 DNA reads TGTGCCAGCAGCTTACTCCGGGAGGGTCGCAATGAGCAGTTCTTC. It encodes CASSLLREGRNEQFF. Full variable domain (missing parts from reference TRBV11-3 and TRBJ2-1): EAGVVQSPRYKIIEKKQPVAFWCNPISGHNTLYWYLQNLGQGPELLIRYENEEAVDDSQLPKDRFSAERLKGVDSTLKIQPAELGDSAVYLCASSLLREGRNEQFFGPGTRLTVL.

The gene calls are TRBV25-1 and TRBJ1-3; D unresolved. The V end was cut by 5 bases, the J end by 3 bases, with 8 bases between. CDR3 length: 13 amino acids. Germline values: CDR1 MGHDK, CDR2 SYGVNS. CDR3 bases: TGTGCCAGCAGTTCTCGACTTGGAAACACCATATATTTT. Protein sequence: CASSSRLGNTIYF.

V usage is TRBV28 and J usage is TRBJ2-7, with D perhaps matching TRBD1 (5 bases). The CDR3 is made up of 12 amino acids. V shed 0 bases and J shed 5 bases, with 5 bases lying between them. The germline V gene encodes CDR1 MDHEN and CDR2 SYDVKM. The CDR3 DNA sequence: TGTGCCAGCAGTTTATGGGACAACGAGCAGTACTTC. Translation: CASSLWDNEQYF.

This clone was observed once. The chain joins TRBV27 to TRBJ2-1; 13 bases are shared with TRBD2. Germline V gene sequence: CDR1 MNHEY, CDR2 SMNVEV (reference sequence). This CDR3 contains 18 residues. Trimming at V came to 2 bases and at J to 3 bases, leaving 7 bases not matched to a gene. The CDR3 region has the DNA TGTGCCAGCAGTTTAATACTAGCGGGAGGGCCTCGCTACAATGAGCAGTTCTTC. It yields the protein CASSLILAGGPRYNEQFF.

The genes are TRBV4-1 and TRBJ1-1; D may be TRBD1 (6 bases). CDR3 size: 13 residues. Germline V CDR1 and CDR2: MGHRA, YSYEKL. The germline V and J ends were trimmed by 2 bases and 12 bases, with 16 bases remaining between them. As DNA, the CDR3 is TGCGCCAGCAGCCAAAGGGAGGGGGACTTACCTTTCTTT. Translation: CASSQREGDLPFF.

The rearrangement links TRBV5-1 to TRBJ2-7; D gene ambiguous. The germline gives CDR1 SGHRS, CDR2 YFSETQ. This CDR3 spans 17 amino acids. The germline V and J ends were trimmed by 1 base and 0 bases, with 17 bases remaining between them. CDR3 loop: CASSLFPETPSSYEQYF. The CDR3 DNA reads TGCGCCAGCAGCTTGTTCCCGGAGACGCCCAGCTCCTACGAGCAGTACTTC.

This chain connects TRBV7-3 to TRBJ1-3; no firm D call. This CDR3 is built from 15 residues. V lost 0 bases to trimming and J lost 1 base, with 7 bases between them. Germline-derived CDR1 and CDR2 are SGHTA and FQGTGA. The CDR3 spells CASSLTGFSGNTIYF. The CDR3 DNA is TGTGCCAGCAGCTTAACAGGGTTTTCTGGAAACACCATATATTTT.

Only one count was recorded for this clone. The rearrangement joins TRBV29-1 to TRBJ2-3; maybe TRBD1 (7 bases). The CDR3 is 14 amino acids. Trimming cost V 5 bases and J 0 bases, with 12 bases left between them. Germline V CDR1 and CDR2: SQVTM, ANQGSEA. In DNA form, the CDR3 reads TGCAGCGTTCAGGGGGGATTTAGCACAGATACGCAGTATTTT. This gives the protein CSVQGGFSTDTQYF.

In DNA form, the CDR3 reads TGTGCCAGCAGTTACTCGTCGGGGAGGGCTGAAGCTTTCTTT. It codes for CASSYSSGRAEAFF. V and J are TRBV6-5 and TRBJ1-1; D not resolved. This CDR3 is built from 14 residues. V was trimmed by 0 bases and J by 6 bases, leaving 11 bases between them. The germline V gene encodes CDR1 MNHEY and CDR2 SVGAGI.